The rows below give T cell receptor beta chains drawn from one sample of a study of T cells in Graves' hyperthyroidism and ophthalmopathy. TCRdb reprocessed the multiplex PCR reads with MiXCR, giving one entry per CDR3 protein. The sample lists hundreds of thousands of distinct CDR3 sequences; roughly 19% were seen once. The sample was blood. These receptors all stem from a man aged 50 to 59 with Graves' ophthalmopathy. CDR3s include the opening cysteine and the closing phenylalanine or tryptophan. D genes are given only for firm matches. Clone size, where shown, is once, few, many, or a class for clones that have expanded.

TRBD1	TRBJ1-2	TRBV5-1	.	CASSEGQGLYGYTF	TGCGCCAGCAGCGAGGGACAGGGCCTCTATGGCTACACCTTC
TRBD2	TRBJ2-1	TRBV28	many	CASRPSGRKSYNEQFF	TGTGCCAGCAGACCTAGCGGGAGGAAATCCTACAATGAGCAGTTCTTC
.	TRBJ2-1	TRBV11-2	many	CASSLTHNEQFF	TGTGCCAGCAGCTTAACCCACAATGAGCAGTTCTTC
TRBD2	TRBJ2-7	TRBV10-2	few	CASSEKSGRTYEQYF	TGCGCCAGCAGTGAAAAAAGCGGGAGGACCTACGAGCAGTACTTC
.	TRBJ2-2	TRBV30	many	CAWSVGGAGELFF	TGTGCCTGGAGTGTAGGAGGGGCCGGGGAGCTGTTTTTT
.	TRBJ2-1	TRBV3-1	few	CASSQDPGDNEQFF	TGTGCCAGCAGCCAAGATCCGGGGGACAATGAGCAGTTCTTC
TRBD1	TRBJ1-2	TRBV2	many	CASSSQGFPGGVGYTF	TGTGCCAGCAGTAGCCAGGGCTTTCCAGGGGGCGTTGGCTACACCTTC
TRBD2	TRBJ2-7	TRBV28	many	CASSKTGLADSSYEQYF	TGTGCCAGCAGCAAAACGGGACTAGCCGACTCCTCCTACGAGCAGTACTTC
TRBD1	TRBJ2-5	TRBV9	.	CASSLEGQATGTQYF	TGTGCCAGCAGCCTCGAGGGACAGGCCACGGGGACCCAGTACTTC
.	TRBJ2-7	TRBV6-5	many	CASSYSSAGTYEQYF	TGTGCCAGCAGTTACTCGAGTGCAGGAACCTACGAGCAGTACTTC
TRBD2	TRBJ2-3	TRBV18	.	CASSPQSSGKTDTQYF	TGTGCCAGCTCACCCCAGTCTAGCGGGAAAACAGATACGCAGTATTTT
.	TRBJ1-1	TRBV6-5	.	CASSYSSGAATEAFF	TGTGCCAGCAGTTACTCCTCAGGGGCCGCCACTGAAGCTTTCTTT
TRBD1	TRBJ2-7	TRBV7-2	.	CASSFWDRRIDEQYF	TGTGCCAGCAGCTTCTGGGACAGGAGAATCGACGAGCAGTACTTC
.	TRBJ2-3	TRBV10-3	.	CAISYSGPPGGADTQYF	TGTGCCATCAGTTACTCGGGCCCCCCGGGTGGGGCGGATACGCAGTATTTT
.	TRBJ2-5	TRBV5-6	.	CASSWDKYQETQYF	TGTGCCAGCAGCTGGGACAAGTACCAAGAGACCCAGTACTTC
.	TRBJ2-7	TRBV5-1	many	CASSQRRGYEQYF	TGCGCCAGCAGCCAACGGCGGGGCTACGAGCAGTACTTC
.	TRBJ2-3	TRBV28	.	CASSFSVGTDTQYF	TGTGCCAGCAGTTTTTCTGTCGGCACAGATACGCAGTATTTT
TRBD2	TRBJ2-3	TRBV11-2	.	CASSEAGGATDTQYF	TGTGCCAGCAGCGAAGCGGGAGGTGCGACAGATACGCAGTATTTT
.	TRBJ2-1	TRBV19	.	CASSPEDRFPNEQFF	TGTGCCAGTAGCCCCGAAGACAGGTTTCCCAACGAGCAGTTCTTC
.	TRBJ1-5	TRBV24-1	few	CATADSLNQPQHF	TGTGCCACCGCTGACAGCCTCAATCAGCCCCAGCATTTT
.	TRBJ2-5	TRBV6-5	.	CASSYIGSLPPETQYF	TGTGCCAGCAGTTACATTGGCTCCTTGCCGCCAGAGACCCAGTACTTC
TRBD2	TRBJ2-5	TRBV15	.	CATSKAGEVQETQYF	TGTGCCACCAGCAAGGCGGGGGAGGTCCAAGAGACCCAGTACTTC
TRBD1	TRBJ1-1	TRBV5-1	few	CASRPGGVTEAFF	TGCGCCAGCAGGCCAGGGGGCGTAACTGAAGCTTTCTTT
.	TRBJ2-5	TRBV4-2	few	CASSPDPQETQYF	TGTGCCAGCAGCCCAGACCCACAAGAGACCCAGTACTTC
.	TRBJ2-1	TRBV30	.	CAWSQKRSYNEQFF	TGTGCCTGGAGTCAGAAGCGGAGCTACAATGAGCAGTTCTTC
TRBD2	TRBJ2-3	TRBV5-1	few	CASSPRSSGVPDTQYF	TGCGCCAGCAGTCCACGGTCTAGCGGGGTCCCAGATACGCAGTATTTT
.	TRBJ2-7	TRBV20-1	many	CSAQDYSYEQYF	TGCAGTGCCCAAGACTACTCCTACGAGCAGTACTTC
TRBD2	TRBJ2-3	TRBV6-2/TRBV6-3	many	CASSYSSGSTDTQYF	TGTGCCAGCAGTTACTCTAGCGGGAGCACAGATACGCAGTATTTT
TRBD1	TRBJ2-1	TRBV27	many	CASSPLAGGLNEQFF	TGTGCCAGCAGTCCATTGGCAGGGGGCCTCAATGAGCAGTTCTTC
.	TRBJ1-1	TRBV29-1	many	CSARQQQNTEAFF	TGCAGCGCCCGGCAACAGCAGAACACTGAAGCTTTCTTT
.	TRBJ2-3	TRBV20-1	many	CSAIPPGTGNTDTQYF	TGCAGTGCTATCCCCCCCGGGACTGGGAACACAGATACGCAGTATTTT
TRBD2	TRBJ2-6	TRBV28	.	CASSRLAGGIAGANVLTF	TGTGCCAGCAGTAGACTAGCGGGAGGAATAGCTGGGGCCAACGTCCTGACTTTC
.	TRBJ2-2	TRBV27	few	CASSFRYRSNTGELFF	TGTGCCAGCAGTTTTCGGTACAGGTCAAACACCGGGGAGCTGTTTTTT
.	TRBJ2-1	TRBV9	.	CASSTPGHDRLHIQYNEQFF	TGTGCCAGCAGCACCCCCGGACATGATCGTTTACATATTCAATACAATGAGCAGTTCTTC
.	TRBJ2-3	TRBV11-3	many	CASSLERYGTQYF	TGTGCCAGCAGCTTAGAACGATATGGTACGCAGTATTTT
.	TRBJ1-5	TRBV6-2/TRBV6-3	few	CASSYLLGAVYSNQPQHF	TGTGCCAGCAGTTACTTGTTAGGTGCGGTCTATAGCAATCAGCCCCAGCATTTT
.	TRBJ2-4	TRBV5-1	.	CASSPSTTGTAKNIQYF	TGCGCCAGCAGCCCCTCAACCACCGGGACAGCCAAAAACATTCAGTACTTC
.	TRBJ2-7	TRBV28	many	CASSFDGQALYEQYF	TGTGCCAGCAGTTTTGATGGGCAGGCGCTCTACGAGCAGTACTTC
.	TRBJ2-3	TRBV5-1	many	CASYRADSTDTQYF	TGCGCCAGCTACCGGGCGGATAGCACAGATACGCAGTATTTT
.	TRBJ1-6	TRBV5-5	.	CASSPSLGGSAGSPLHF	TGTGCCAGCAGCCCGAGCCTCGGGGGCTCGGCGGGGTCACCCCTCCACTTT
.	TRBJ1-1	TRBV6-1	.	CASRGAALGTEAFF	TGTGCCAGCAGGGGCGCCGCCCTTGGCACTGAAGCTTTCTTT
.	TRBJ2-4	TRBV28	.	CASSLVQPETKNIQYF	TGTGCCAGCAGTTTAGTCCAGCCAGAGACCAAAAACATTCAGTACTTC
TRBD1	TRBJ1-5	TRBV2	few	CASSGGENSQPQHF	TGTGCCAGTTCAGGGGGCGAGAATAGCCAGCCCCAGCATTTT
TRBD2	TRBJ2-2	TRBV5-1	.	CASSYPGLAAPTNTRELFF	TGCGCCAGCAGCTACCCGGGACTAGCGGCGCCTACGAACACCAGGGAGCTGTTTTTT
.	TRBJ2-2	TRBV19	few	CATRGPGTGELFF	TGTGCCACGAGAGGGCCTGGGACCGGGGAGCTGTTTTTT
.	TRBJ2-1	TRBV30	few	CACIRSSYNEQFF	TGTGCCTGCATAAGGAGCTCCTACAATGAGCAGTTCTTC